The rows below give T cell receptor beta chains drawn from one sample of a study of Graves' ophthalmopathy and Graves' hyperthyroidism. One entry per CDR3 protein results from TCRdb running MiXCR on the multiplex PCR reads. The sample records under 350,000 distinct CDR3 sequences, 17% being singletons. Sequencing was carried out using peripheral blood. These receptors all come from an adult man with Graves' ophthalmopathy. The CDR3 runs from the conserved cysteine through the conserved F or W. Rows give clone size only sometimes, using once, few, many, or a class for an expanded clone.

CDR3aa	v_gene	j_gene	abundance
CASSLESGRAKNIQYF	TRBV7-3	TRBJ2-4	many
CASSLSWPGAYEQYF	TRBV27	TRBJ2-7	many
CSASRGTSGSRYEQYF	TRBV20-1	TRBJ2-7	many
CASSSTGQRTYEQYF	TRBV6-2/TRBV6-3	TRBJ2-7	many
CANTPLGVETQYF	TRBV12-3/TRBV12-4	TRBJ2-5	many
CATSEGRDGNQPQHF	TRBV24-1	TRBJ1-5	many
CASSALFAYTQETQYF	TRBV6-2/TRBV6-3	TRBJ2-5	many
CASSPARTTGELFF	TRBV12-3/TRBV12-4	TRBJ2-2	many
CSAIAGGPNEQYF	TRBV20-1	TRBJ2-7	many
CSARDFGSGPRGEQYF	TRBV20-1	TRBJ2-7	many
CASSARQAPSSGANVLTF	TRBV9	TRBJ2-6	many
CASRRSTGGNSPLHF	TRBV27	TRBJ1-6	NA
CAWSVLGEQYF	TRBV30	TRBJ2-7	many
CAWREGIDYGYTF	TRBV30	TRBJ1-2	many
CAWSAQYNYGYTF	TRBV30	TRBJ1-2	many
CASTADGGLEQYF	TRBV19	TRBJ2-7	many
CSARDPLAGNQETQYF	TRBV20-1	TRBJ2-5	many
CASSPPGSSGNTIYF	TRBV18	TRBJ1-3	NA
CASSELQGSGQPQHF	TRBV10-2	TRBJ1-5	NA
CASSPGTSGTGELFF	TRBV5-1	TRBJ2-2	many
CASSLGTSGTIKNIQYF	TRBV12-3/TRBV12-4	TRBJ2-4	NA
CSVDGQGANEQYF	TRBV29-1	TRBJ2-7	NA
CASSQRGRGSGANVLTF	TRBV4-2	TRBJ2-6	NA
CASSVRRTSGELFF	TRBV7-2	TRBJ2-2	few
CASTRDRGSYNSPLHF	TRBV7-8	TRBJ1-6	many
CASSYSLFSSGANVLTF	TRBV6-5	TRBJ2-6	many
CASRQEETVGLYEQYF	TRBV7-3	TRBJ2-7	many
CSARGPGLAGLYEQYF	TRBV20-1	TRBJ2-7	many
CATTTGDYHEQYF	TRBV15	TRBJ2-7	many
CASSSGGAITRYEETQYF	TRBV7-9	TRBJ2-5	many
CASKEQGISEAFF	TRBV2	TRBJ1-1	many
CASSLARRGELFF	TRBV7-2	TRBJ2-2	many
CALLLGRSGNTIYF	TRBV30	TRBJ1-3	NA
CASSPRDIGEAFF	TRBV18	TRBJ1-1	many
CASSEAGRRNTEAFF	TRBV6-1	TRBJ1-1	many
CASSQDQGSNQPQHF	TRBV4-1	TRBJ1-5	many
CASSLAQGMSPLHF	TRBV5-1	TRBJ1-6	many
CASSRRSTGGDLANEKLFF	TRBV19	TRBJ1-4	many
CAWSLVNTEAFF	TRBV30	TRBJ1-1	many
CASSTRQGGSTEAFF	TRBV6-2/TRBV6-3	TRBJ1-1	many
CASSYSAGNQPQHF	TRBV6-2/TRBV6-3	TRBJ1-5	once
CASSSGDTYYEQYF	TRBV7-8	TRBJ2-7	NA
CASSSVTGGNTEAFF	TRBV7-9	TRBJ1-1	many
CATRRGGSVDYGYTF	TRBV12-3/TRBV12-4	TRBJ1-2	many
CASSAYRGLDEQYF	TRBV7-2	TRBJ2-7	NA
CASRGGRSPHEQYF	TRBV5-1	TRBJ2-7	many
CASSHRIRDSNRETQYF	TRBV6-2/TRBV6-3	TRBJ2-5	many
CASSLDPGNTIYF	TRBV11-2	TRBJ1-3	many
CASSWSTNTYGYTF	TRBV6-5	TRBJ1-2	many
CASSEWEQAPTPYEQYF	TRBV25-1	TRBJ2-7	many
CAWSRAGGNQPQHF	TRBV30	TRBJ1-5	many
CASTGKTGQGGEQYF	TRBV2	TRBJ2-7	many
CASSLSTGDYNEKLFF	TRBV27	TRBJ1-4	many
CASSLGASTRQYF	TRBV5-1	TRBJ2-7	many
CASSSIGASGSEGPTQYF	TRBV12-3/TRBV12-4	TRBJ2-3	many
CASSLAGQAHYEQYF	TRBV11-3	TRBJ2-7	many
CASNRGGNSPLHF	TRBV6-1	TRBJ1-6	many